This T cell receptor beta chain was retrieved from a study of T cells of healthy individuals. Germline CDR1 reads LGHNA; CDR2 reads YNFKEQ. The CDR3 totals 14 residues. Trimming left V 7 bases short and J 5 bases short, with 17 bases between. In TCRdb, the 5' RACE reads were re-called with MiXCR into one record per CDR3 protein. In the table there are 90,000 to 100,000 distinct CDR3 sequences, around 17% of which are singletons. The chain is built from TRBV4-2 and TRBJ1-1; D unclear. The sequence derives from a human donor in good health. The CDR3 is CASTQTELTTEAFF. CDR3 sequence (DNA): TGTGCCAGCACCCAGACCGAACTCACGACTGAAGCTTTCTTT.